The text below deals with one T cell receptor (beta chain). Antigen specificity is unknown. The sample belongs to a study of blood T cells in healthy people across ages. The study, taken as a whole, reports: One million T cells yielded diversity estimates that were considered underestimates.

The authors ran a second PCR of about 6 to 11 cycles using a sample-barcoded 5' primer and a J-beta primer mix. TCRdb recomputed calls from the 5' RACE reads with MiXCR, one row per CDR3 protein. This sample has under 800,000 distinct CDR3 sequences, with over 20% found just once. V was clipped by 7 bases and J by 3 bases; unmatched bases: 12. The CDR3 is made up of 15 amino acids. The receptor was derived from a man between 70 and 80 years old in good health. This chain uses TRBV12-3 or TRBV12-4 with TRBJ2-7; 7 nucleotides match TRBD2. The sequencing input was blood. The CDR3 nucleotides are TGTGCCAGCACCTCTGTCGTGGGAGGGATCTACGAGCAGTACTTC. Protein product: CASTSVVGGIYEQYF.